This TCR beta chain was captured in a study of OX40 agonist ivuxolimab in advanced cancers. Study in general: The study treated patients with ivuxolimab, an agonistic anti-OX40 (CD134) antibody.

This table comes from immunoSEQ multiplex PCR, and its TCRdb copy is limited to in-frame clones, with some not included. This repertoire shows 98,000 or so clones, 75% to 90% found once; its top ten account for 0.7% to 0.95%. V trimming: 5 bases; J trimming: 2 bases; junction bases outside the gene matches: 9. Looked up from germline, CDR1 is GTSNPN and CDR2 is SVGIG (reference sequence). The CDR3 spans 16 residues. Sequenced here: CD4+ or CD8+ T cells sorted from blood, sampled in a trial of the OX40 agonist ivuxolimab. The chain uses TRBV30 and TRBJ2-3; 11 bases fit TRBD2. The receptor's source is an adult with an advanced solid tumor such as melanoma, head and neck, liver or kidney cancer. The CDR3 spells CAWARGLAGLTDTQYF. The CDR3 bases are TGTGCCTGGGCTCGCGGACTAGCGGGCCTCACAGATACGCAGTATTTT.